A selection of T cell receptor beta chains follows, all from one sample in a study of PD-1 blockade in classical Hodgkin lymphoma. Some clones are missing from TCRdb's copy, which holds only in-frame ones; the method was immunoSEQ multiplex PCR. The data show 50,000 or so clones, roughly nine tenths seen once. The input for sequencing was peripheral blood mononuclear cells (PBMCs), taken before the fourth cycle of nivolumab. The receptors originated from a human donor with classical Hodgkin lymphoma. CDR3s include the opening cysteine and the closing phenylalanine or tryptophan. A D gene is named only where the DNA matches it firmly. Clone size is not always given. Where it is, it says once, few, many or a class for expanded clones.

v_gene	abundance	d_gene	j_gene	CDR3aa	CDR3nt
TRBV5-1	few	NA	TRBJ1-2	CASSLAGMRGDGYTF	TGCGCCAGCAGCTTGGCCGGGATGCGAGGGGATGGCTACACCTTC
TRBV9	NA	TRBD1	TRBJ2-7	CASSDRGAGEQYF	TGTGCCAGCAGCGACAGGGGGGCCGGAGAGCAGTACTTC
TRBV5-1	NA	TRBD2	TRBJ2-3	CASSFQAGGPTDTQYF	TGCGCCAGCAGCTTCCAAGCGGGGGGGCCCACAGATACGCAGTATTTT
TRBV5-1	NA	NA	TRBJ1-6	CASSLQVGGNSPLHF	TGCGCCAGCAGCTTGCAGGTAGGGGGTAATTCACCCCTCCACTTT
TRBV5-1	few	NA	TRBJ2-7	CASSLVGWGAGYEQYF	TGCGCCAGCAGCTTGGTTGGGTGGGGGGCCGGCTACGAGCAGTACTTC
TRBV16	few	TRBD1	TRBJ2-1	CASSQSLQDRTYNEQFF	TGTGCCAGCAGCCAATCTCTCCAGGACAGGACCTACAATGAGCAGTTCTTC
TRBV5-1	NA	TRBD2	TRBJ2-5	CASSLLAGDGETQYF	TGCGCCAGCAGCTTACTAGCGGGAGATGGGGAGACCCAGTACTTC
TRBV10-1	NA	NA	TRBJ2-6	CASSVRGSHPSGANVLTF	TGCGCCAGCAGTGTTCGGGGGTCGCACCCCTCTGGGGCCAACGTCCTGACTTTC
TRBV7-9	NA	TRBD1	TRBJ1-4	CASSSPRTGTDNEKLFF	TGTGCCAGCAGCTCCCCAAGGACAGGGACAGATAATGAAAAACTGTTTTTT
TRBV5-1	NA	TRBD2	TRBJ2-7	CASSLAGTTYEQYF	TGCGCCAGCAGCTTGGCGGGGACTACCTACGAGCAGTACTTC
TRBV2	once	NA	TRBJ2-1	CASSDTGSYNEQFF	TGTGCCAGCAGTGATACGGGGTCCTACAATGAGCAGTTCTTC
TRBV18	NA	TRBD1	TRBJ1-2	CASSLPGQGYNYGYTF	TGTGCCAGCTCACTACCGGGACAGGGATACAACTATGGCTACACCTTC
TRBV29-1	NA	NA	TRBJ1-2	CSGRGGDGYTF	TGCAGCGGTCGAGGAGGGGATGGCTACACCTTC
TRBV11-3	NA	NA	TRBJ2-7	CASSRGRAYEQYF	TGTGCCAGCAGCCGGGGACGGGCCTACGAGCAGTACTTC
TRBV5-4	NA	NA	TRBJ2-7	CASSLESDTSYEQYF	TGTGCCAGCAGCTTGGAGTCGGACACCTCCTACGAGCAGTACTTC
TRBV7-3	few	NA	TRBJ2-2	CASSPARGGNTGELFF	TGTGCCAGCAGCCCCGCGCGGGGCGGAAACACCGGGGAGCTGTTTTTT
TRBV5-6	NA	NA	TRBJ2-2	CASSGLQGGTGELFF	TGTGCCAGCAGCGGGCTACAGGGAGGAACCGGGGAGCTGTTTTTT
TRBV7-3	NA	NA	TRBJ2-2	CASSQFTGSNTGELFF	TGTGCCAGCAGCCAGTTCACGGGGTCGAACACCGGGGAGCTGTTTTTT
TRBV14	NA	NA	TRBJ2-7	CASSLHPGTSVQRGAGEQYF	TGTGCCAGCAGCTTGCATCCCGGGACATCTGTTCAGCGGGGCGCCGGAGAGCAGTACTTC
TRBV4-1	NA	NA	TRBJ2-3	CASSQPHQGASTDTQYF	TGCGCCAGCAGCCAACCGCACCAGGGTGCGAGCACAGATACGCAGTATTTT
TRBV4-3	NA	NA	TRBJ2-2	CASSQFPGPTNTGELFF	TGCGCCAGCAGCCAATTTCCCGGACCCACGAACACCGGGGAGCTGTTTTTT
TRBV4-3	NA	TRBD1	TRBJ2-3	CASSQSDRVTDTQYF	TGCGCCAGCAGCCAAAGTGACAGGGTCACAGATACGCAGTATTTT
TRBV29-1	NA	TRBD1	TRBJ2-5	CSVYDRVSNQETQYF	TGCAGCGTTTACGACAGGGTCTCCAACCAAGAGACCCAGTACTTC
TRBV27	NA	TRBD1	TRBJ2-7	CASKPGQGVNKVGEQYF	TGTGCCAGCAAACCGGGACAGGGGGTCAATAAGGTGGGCGAGCAGTACTTC
TRBV5-1	NA	NA	TRBJ1-6	CASSLALGGEGTLHF	TGCGCCAGCAGCTTGGCCCTGGGAGGGGAAGGGACCCTCCACTTT
TRBV5-1	NA	NA	TRBJ1-4	CASSLRSKEEKLFF	TGCGCCAGCAGCTTGCGATCCAAGGAAGAAAAACTGTTTTTT
TRBV9	NA	NA	TRBJ1-4	CASSPTGLGNEKLFF	TGTGCCAGCAGCCCGACGGGACTGGGTAATGAAAAACTGTTTTTT
TRBV7-2	NA	TRBD1	TRBJ1-2	CASSSGQALRYGYTF	TGTGCCAGCAGCTCCGGACAGGCCTTGCGGTATGGCTACACCTTC
TRBV6-1	NA	NA	TRBJ1-5	CASSAKRLSNQPQHF	TGTGCCAGCAGTGCGAAAAGGTTAAGCAATCAGCCCCAGCATTTT
TRBV5-1	NA	TRBD2	TRBJ2-7	CASSLGLATYEQYF	TGCGCCAGCAGCTTGGGACTAGCTACCTACGAGCAGTACTTC
TRBV7-2	NA	NA	TRBJ1-4	CASSKERNEKLFF	TGTGCCAGCAGCAAGGAGAGGAATGAAAAACTGTTTTTT
TRBV27	NA	NA	TRBJ2-7	CASSKTMSVYEQYF	TGTGCCAGCAGTAAAACAATGAGCGTCTACGAGCAGTACTTC
TRBV5-1	few	TRBD1	TRBJ2-3	CASSLTGARGTDTQYF	TGCGCCAGCAGCTTGACAGGGGCTCGGGGCACAGATACGCAGTATTTT
TRBV5-1	NA	TRBD1	TRBJ2-4	CASRGGQGSKNIQYF	TGCGCCAGCAGGGGAGGACAGGGGTCCAAAAACATTCAGTACTTC
TRBV28	NA	NA	TRBJ1-3	CASRGTFGNTIYF	TGTGCCAGCAGGGGGACTTTTGGAAACACCATATATTTT
TRBV6-5	NA	NA	TRBJ1-1	CASSYDNRNTEAFF	TGTGCCAGCAGTTACGACAACAGGAACACTGAAGCTTTCTTT
TRBV4-2	NA	TRBD2	TRBJ2-1	CASSPGLAGVYEQFF	TGTGCCAGCAGCCCGGGACTAGCGGGAGTGTACGAGCAGTTCTTC
TRBV6-5	NA	NA	TRBJ1-1	CASSYSREANTEAFF	TGTGCCAGCAGTTACTCGAGAGAGGCGAACACTGAAGCTTTCTTT
TRBV2	NA	TRBD1	TRBJ2-2	CASYSFQGALTGELFF	TGTGCCAGCTATTCTTTTCAGGGGGCACTCACCGGGGAGCTGTTTTTT
TRBV4-3	NA	TRBD1	TRBJ2-7	CASSQGSRGQYEQYF	TGCGCCAGCAGCCAAGGGTCCAGGGGGCAATACGAGCAGTACTTC
TRBV11-2	once	NA	TRBJ2-7	CASLGASSYEQYF	TGTGCCAGCCTAGGGGCCTCCTCCTACGAGCAGTACTTC
TRBV5-1	NA	TRBD2	TRBJ2-1	CASSQTGTSRADEQFF	TGCGCCAGCAGCCAGACCGGGACTAGCCGAGCGGATGAGCAGTTCTTC
TRBV6-5	NA	TRBD1	TRBJ1-6	CASSRTGGWNSPLHF	TGTGCCAGCAGTAGAACAGGGGGCTGGAATTCACCCCTCCACTTT
TRBV14	NA	TRBD2	TRBJ2-3	CASSHKPGLAGERADTQYF	TGTGCCAGCAGCCACAAACCGGGACTAGCGGGAGAACGAGCAGATACGCAGTATTTT
TRBV10-2	NA	NA	TRBJ2-2	CASSETLGELFF	TGCGCCAGCAGTGAGACGCTCGGGGAGCTGTTTTTT